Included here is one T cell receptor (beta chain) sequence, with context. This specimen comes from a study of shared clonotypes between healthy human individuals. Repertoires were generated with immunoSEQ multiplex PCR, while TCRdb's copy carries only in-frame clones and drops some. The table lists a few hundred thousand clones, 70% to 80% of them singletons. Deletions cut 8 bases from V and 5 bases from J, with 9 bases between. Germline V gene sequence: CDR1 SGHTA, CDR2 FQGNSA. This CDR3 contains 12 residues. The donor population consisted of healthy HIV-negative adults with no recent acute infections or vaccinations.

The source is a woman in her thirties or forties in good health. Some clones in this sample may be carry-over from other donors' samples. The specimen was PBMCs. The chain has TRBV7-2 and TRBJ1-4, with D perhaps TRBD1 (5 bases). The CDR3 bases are TGTGCCAGCGGACAAACGAATGAAAAACTGTTTTTT. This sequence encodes CASGQTNEKLFF.